The 24 T cell receptor beta chains in this list originate from one sample, sequenced in a study of T-cell memory formation after mild COVID-19. TCRdb recomputed calls from the 5' RACE reads with MiXCR, one row per CDR3 protein. The data show about 560,000 distinct CDR3 sequences, roughly a sixth seen once. The specimen was PBMCs or a T cell subset sorted from them (not recorded which). The receptors originated from an adult woman who had mild COVID-19 (a few samples of this study predate the infection). Cell type and time point are not known.

The J gene is TRBJ2-1, the V gene TRBV6-2 or TRBV6-3; the match to TRBD2 covers 14 bases. The CDR3 loop spans 14 amino acids. CDR1 MNHEY and CDR2 SVGEGT come from the germline V gene. V lost 5 bases to trimming and J lost 16 bases; unmatched junction nucleotides: 10. The CDR3 protein is CASSPPGLAGVGFF. For the CDR3, the DNA is TGTGCCAGCAGTCCGCCGGGACTAGCGGGAGTCGGATTCTTC.

This chain links TRBV7-2 with TRBJ1-5; no firm D call. V dropped 8 bases and J dropped 5 bases, with 10 bases sitting between them. The CDR3 is 12 amino acids. From germline, CDR1 is SGHTA and CDR2 FQGNSA. Here the CDR3 reads CASSPYDQPQHF. The CDR3 DNA reads TGTGCCAGCTCTCCGTATGATCAGCCCCAGCATTTT.

This clonotype has more than one count but fewer than ten. The chain carries TRBV7-6 and TRBJ2-5; D might be TRBD1 or TRBD2, each matching 7 bases. The V end was cut by 3 bases, the J end by 1 base, with 18 bases between. This CDR3 region has 17 residues. The germline V gene has CDR1 SGHVS and CDR2 FNYEAQ. The CDR3 reads CASSFLGEGAIQETQYF. For the CDR3, the DNA is TGTGCCAGCAGCTTCCTAGGGGAGGGGGCGATCCAAGAGACCCAGTACTTC. Together with reference TRBV7-6 and TRBJ2-5, the CDR3 gives the full variable domain: GAGVSQSPRYKVTKRGQDVALRCDPISGHVSLYWYRQALGQGPEFLTYFNYEAQQDKSGLPNDRFSAERPEGSISTLTIQRTEQRDSAMYRCASSFLGEGAIQETQYFGPGTRLLVL.

The chain is built from TRBV7-8 and TRBJ2-5; a possible D gene is TRBD1 (5 bases). Trimming shortened V by 3 bases and J by 5 bases, and 16 bases separated the two germline ends. The CDR3 runs 15 residues. From germline, CDR1 is SGHVS and CDR2 FQNEAQ. The CDR3 region is CASSFGLYRSETQYF. Written as DNA, the CDR3 is TGTGCCAGCAGCTTCGGTTTATACAGGTCGGAGACCCAGTACTTC.

V is TRBV6-5 and J is TRBJ2-3; no firm D call. The V and J ends lost 3 bases and 3 bases respectively, with 10 bases between them. CDR1 is MNHEY, CDR2 SVGAGI, per germline. The CDR3 spans 14 residues. CDR3 in DNA: TGTGCCAGCAGTTATGGAGACTTGACAGATACGCAGTATTTT. The encoded protein is CASSYGDLTDTQYF.

This clonotype was observed a few times. The CDR3 reads CASSFSSGSAYEQYF. The DNA of the CDR3 is TGTGCCAGCAGTTTTAGTAGCGGGAGTGCCTACGAGCAGTACTTC. V and J are TRBV12-3 or TRBV12-4 and TRBJ2-7, with TRBD2 matching over 9 bases. The J segment lost 2 bases and the V segment lost 3 bases, leaving 5 bases of the junction unmatched. The CDR3 runs 15 residues.

The chain has TRBV4-3 and TRBJ2-2; TRBD2 matches 10 bases. The germline gives CDR1 LGHNA, CDR2 YSLEER. The CDR3 consists of 17 residues. Trimming cost V 5 bases and J 5 bases; bases outside gene matches: 11. The DNA of the CDR3 is TGCGCCAGCAGCGCGGACTTAGCGGGAGGATATACCGGGGAGCTGTTTTTT. This gives the protein CASSADLAGGYTGELFF.

The V and J genes are TRBV27 and TRBJ2-1; 9 bases are a match to TRBD1. Germline V gives CDR1 MNHEY, CDR2 SMNVEV (reference sequence). The CDR3 has 16 amino acids. The J segment lost 5 bases and the V segment lost 3 bases, leaving 8 bases of the junction unmatched. The CDR3 protein is CASSFHTGGFDNEQFF. The CDR3, as DNA: TGTGCCAGCAGTTTTCACACAGGGGGCTTCGACAATGAGCAGTTCTTC.

This clonotype was found a few times. The chain links TRBV11-2 to TRBJ2-7; possible D gene TRBD2, 6 bases. Trimming shortened V by 6 bases and J by 4 bases, and 19 bases separated the two germline ends. Germline loops: CDR1 SGHAT, CDR2 FQNNGV. The CDR3 totals 15 residues. CDR3 amino acids: CASSQAAGPLYEQYF. CDR3 bases: TGTGCCAGCAGTCAGGCGGCGGGGCCCCTTTACGAGCAGTACTTC.

The chain is built from TRBV12-3 or TRBV12-4 and TRBJ2-7, with 10 positions matching TRBD2. V dropped 6 bases and J dropped 2; count of bases not matched to a gene: 13. CDR3 length: 17 residues. CDR3 loop: CASRLASGRRIPYEQYF. In DNA form, the CDR3 reads TGTGCCAGCAGATTGGCTAGCGGGAGAAGGATTCCCTACGAGCAGTACTTC.

The chain links TRBV7-3 to TRBJ1-1, with D possibly being TRBD1 (5 bases). This CDR3 has 13 residues. Germline CDR1 is SGHTA and CDR2 is FQGTGA. Trimming left V 7 bases short and J 4 bases short, with 13 bases between. CDR3 DNA: TGTGCCAGCAACACCGTGGGGGGCACTGAAGCTTTCTTT. It translates to CASNTVGGTEAFF.

Only a few counts were recorded for this clonotype. This chain uses TRBV7-2 with TRBJ1-2, with 9 bases lining up with TRBD1. The CDR3 length is 15 residues. Looked up from germline, CDR1 is SGHTA and CDR2 is FQGNSA. V dropped 3 bases and J dropped 5; count of bases not matched to a gene: 7. CDR3 residues: CASSFRQGVAYGYTF. CDR3 DNA: TGTGCCAGCAGCTTTCGACAGGGGGTAGCATATGGCTACACCTTC.

The V gene is TRBV7-6, the J gene TRBJ1-1; 9 nucleotides line up with TRBD1. Germline V gives CDR1 SGHVS, CDR2 FNYEAQ. V gave up 2 bases and J gave up 2 bases; unmatched junction bases: 9. The CDR3 contains 17 residues. CDR3 amino acids: CASSLRTGDSFNTEAFF. The CDR3 DNA follows: TGTGCCAGCAGCTTACGGACAGGGGACTCCTTTAACACTGAAGCTTTCTTT.

The sample holds a few counts of this clonotype. The chain links TRBV5-4 to TRBJ2-5, with 9 positions matching TRBD2. Germline values: CDR1 SGHNT, CDR2 YYREEE (reference sequence). The CDR3 has 16 amino acids. Trimming took 0 bases from V and 2 from J; bases not matched to a gene: 5. In DNA, the CDR3 is TGTGCCAGCAGCTTGGGGCTGACTAGCGGTCAAGAGACCCAGTACTTC. The encoded protein is CASSLGLTSGQETQYF.

This clonotype was seen more than once but under ten times. The gene calls are TRBV5-4 and TRBJ2-4; 9 bases match TRBD2. With 5 bases clipped from V and 0 bases from J, the junction kept 9 bases outside the gene matches. The CDR3 is 17 amino acids. The germline V gene encodes CDR1 SGHNT and CDR2 YYREEE (reference sequence). The CDR3 DNA reads TGTGCCAGCAGTCGAAGGATAGCGGGAGAAGCCAAAAACATTCAGTACTTC. Translation: CASSRRIAGEAKNIQYF. The variable domain in full, completed from reference TRBV5-4 and TRBJ2-4, reads ETGVTQSPTHLIKTRGQQVTLRCSSQSGHNTVSWYQQALGQGPQFIFQYYREEENGRGNFPPRFSGLQFPNYSSELNVNALELDDSALYLCASSRRIAGEAKNIQYFGAGTRLSVL.

This clonotype was detected a few times. V usage is TRBV24-1 and J usage is TRBJ2-1; D is ambiguous. Germline CDR1 and CDR2: KGHDR and SFDVKD. The germline V and J ends were trimmed by 3 bases and 15 bases, with 14 bases remaining between them. The CDR3 totals 12 residues. The CDR3 here is CATSDHARTRFF. CDR3 bases: TGTGCCACCAGTGATCATGCCCGTACCCGGTTCTTC.

This chain links TRBV12-3 or TRBV12-4 with TRBJ1-1; D remains unclear. The CDR3 is 14 amino acids. Trimming cost V 0 bases and J 9 bases, with 14 bases left between them. The CDR3 loop is CASSLAVAGRKAFF. The CDR3 nucleotides read TGTGCCAGCAGTTTAGCGGTGGCAGGCCGAAAAGCTTTCTTT.

This clonotype was observed a few times. The genes are TRBV4-2 and TRBJ2-7; D unclear. The CDR3 is 13 amino acids. Germline CDR1 is LGHNA and CDR2 is YNFKEQ. V gave up 0 bases and J gave up 6 bases, with 9 bases separating them. CDR3 amino acids: CASSQDPWGEQYF. The DNA of the CDR3 is TGTGCCAGCAGCCAAGACCCGTGGGGCGAGCAGTACTTC.

The CDR3 reads CASSSSGGSYNSPLHF. The CDR3 nucleotides read TGTGCCAGCTCATCCTCCGGGGGCTCCTATAATTCACCCCTCCACTTT. The genes are TRBV18 and TRBJ1-6; the D gene is possibly TRBD1 (5 bases). The V end lost 5 bases, the J end lost 0 bases, and 11 bases lay between the germline ends. The CDR3 loop spans 16 amino acids. Germline V lookup: CDR1 KGHSH, CDR2 LQKENI.

J is TRBJ1-2 and V is TRBV7-2; D is possibly TRBD1 (5 bases). Germline-derived CDR1 and CDR2 are SGHTA and FQGNSA. Trimming stripped 4 bases from V and 4 bases from J, with 13 bases between. The CDR3 sequence is 14 residues long. DNA of the CDR3: TGTGCCAGCAGCTCCCAAACGGGGGGCTATGGCTACACCTTC. Amino acid sequence: CASSSQTGGYGYTF.

The sample holds many counts of this clonotype. The V gene is TRBV5-1, the J gene TRBJ2-7, with unresolved D. The germline V and J ends were trimmed by 0 bases and 2 bases, with 12 bases remaining between them. Germline lookup yields CDR1 SGHRS and CDR2 YFSETQ. This CDR3 is 15 amino acids long. CDR3 loop: CASSLEWTDAYEQYF. The DNA for the CDR3 is TGCGCCAGCAGCTTGGAGTGGACCGACGCCTACGAGCAGTACTTC.

In DNA, the CDR3 is TGTGCCAGCAGATCACAGGGGTCGGGCGAGCAGTACTTC. Its translation: CASRSQGSGEQYF. This chain joins TRBV5-6 and TRBJ2-7, with TRBD1 identical over 7 bases. Trimming cost V 5 bases and J 6 bases; bases outside gene matches: 8. CDR3 size: 13 residues. Germline CDR1 and CDR2: SGHDT and YYEEEE.

The chain recombines TRBV13 with TRBJ1-2; D perhaps matches TRBD1 (5 bases). This CDR3 is 18 amino acids long. CDR1 and CDR2 from the germline V gene are PRHDT and FYEKMQ (reference sequence). The V end lost 4 bases, the J end lost 0 bases, and 21 bases lay between the germline ends. CDR3 loop: CASSYGPTGRLANYGYTF. The CDR3 DNA follows: TGTGCCAGCAGCTATGGCCCGACGGGACGCCTAGCTAACTATGGCTACACCTTC.

This clonotype was picked up a small number of times. This chain uses TRBV7-3 with TRBJ1-1; a possible D gene is TRBD1 (5 bases). There are 16 residues in the CDR3. Trimming took 5 bases from V and 3 from J, leaving 19 bases between them. Germline loops: CDR1 SGHTA, CDR2 FQGTGA. CDR3 loop: CASSPIVGPKDTEAFF. For the CDR3, the DNA is TGTGCCAGCAGCCCCATCGTGGGGCCAAAGGACACTGAAGCTTTCTTT.